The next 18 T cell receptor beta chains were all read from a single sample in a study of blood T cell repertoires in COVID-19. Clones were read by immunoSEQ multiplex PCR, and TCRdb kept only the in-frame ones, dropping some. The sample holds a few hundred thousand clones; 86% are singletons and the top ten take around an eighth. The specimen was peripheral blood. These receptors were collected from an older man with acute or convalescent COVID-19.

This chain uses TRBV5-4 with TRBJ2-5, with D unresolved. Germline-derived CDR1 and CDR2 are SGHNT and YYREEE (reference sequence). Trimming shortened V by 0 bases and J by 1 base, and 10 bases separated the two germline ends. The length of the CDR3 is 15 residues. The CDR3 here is CASSLGADPQETQYF. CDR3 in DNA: TGTGCCAGCAGCTTGGGGGCAGACCCCCAAGAGACCCAGTACTTC.

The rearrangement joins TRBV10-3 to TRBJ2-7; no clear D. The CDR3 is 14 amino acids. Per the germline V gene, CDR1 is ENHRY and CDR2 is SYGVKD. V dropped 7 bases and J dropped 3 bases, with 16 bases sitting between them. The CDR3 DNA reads TGTGCCATCAAACCCTCGGGTCCGATCTACGAGCAGTACTTC. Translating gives CAIKPSGPIYEQYF.

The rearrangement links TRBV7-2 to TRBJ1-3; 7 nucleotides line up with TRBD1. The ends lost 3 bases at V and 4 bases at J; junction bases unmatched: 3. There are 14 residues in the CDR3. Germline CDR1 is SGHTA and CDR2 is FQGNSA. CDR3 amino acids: CASSFQGDGNTIYF. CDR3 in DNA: TGTGCCAGCAGCTTTCAGGGGGACGGAAACACCATATATTTT.

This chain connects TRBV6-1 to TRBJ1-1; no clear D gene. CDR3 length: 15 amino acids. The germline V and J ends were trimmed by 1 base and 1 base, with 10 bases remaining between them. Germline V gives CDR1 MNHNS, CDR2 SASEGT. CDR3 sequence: CASSEGAAENTEAFF. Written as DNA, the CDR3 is TGTGCCAGCAGTGAAGGGGCAGCTGAGAACACTGAAGCTTTCTTT.

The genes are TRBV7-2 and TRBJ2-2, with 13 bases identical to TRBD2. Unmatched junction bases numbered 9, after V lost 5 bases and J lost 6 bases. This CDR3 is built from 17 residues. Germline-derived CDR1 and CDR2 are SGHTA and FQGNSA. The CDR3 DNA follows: TGTGCCAGCAGCCTTGGACTAGCGGGGGAGGTCGCCGGGGAGCTGTTTTTT. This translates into CASSLGLAGEVAGELFF.

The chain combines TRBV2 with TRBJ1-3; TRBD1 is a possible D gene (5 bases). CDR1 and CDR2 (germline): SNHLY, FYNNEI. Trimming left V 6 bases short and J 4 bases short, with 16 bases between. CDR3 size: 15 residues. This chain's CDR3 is CASSAGQGGGNTIYF. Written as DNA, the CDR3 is TGTGCCAGCAGCGCTGGCCAGGGAGGCGGAAACACCATATATTTT.

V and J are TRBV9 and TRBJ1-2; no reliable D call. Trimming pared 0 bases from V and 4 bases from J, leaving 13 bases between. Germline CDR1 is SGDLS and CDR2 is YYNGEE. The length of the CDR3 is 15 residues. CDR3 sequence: CASSVDRPGIYGYTF. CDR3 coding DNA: TGTGCCAGCAGCGTAGACCGCCCGGGAATCTATGGCTACACCTTC.

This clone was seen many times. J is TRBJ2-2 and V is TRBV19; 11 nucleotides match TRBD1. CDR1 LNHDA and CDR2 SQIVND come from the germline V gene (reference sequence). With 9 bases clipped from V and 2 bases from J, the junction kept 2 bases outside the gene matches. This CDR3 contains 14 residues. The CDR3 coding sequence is TGTGCCAGCCGGACAGGGGGCAACACCGGGGAGCTGTTTTTT. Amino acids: CASRTGGNTGELFF.

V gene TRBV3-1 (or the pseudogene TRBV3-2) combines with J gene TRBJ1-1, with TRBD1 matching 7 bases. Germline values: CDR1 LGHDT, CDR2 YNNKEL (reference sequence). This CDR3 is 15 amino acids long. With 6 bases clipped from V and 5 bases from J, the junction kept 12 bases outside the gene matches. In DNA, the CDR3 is TGTGCCAGCAGTGACCGCGGAGGGGGCGAGACTGAAGCTTTCTTT. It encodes CASSDRGGGETEAFF.

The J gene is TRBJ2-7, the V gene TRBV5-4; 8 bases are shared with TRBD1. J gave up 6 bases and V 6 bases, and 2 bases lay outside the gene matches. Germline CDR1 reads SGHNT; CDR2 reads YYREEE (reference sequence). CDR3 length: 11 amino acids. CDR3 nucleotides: TGTGCCAGCACCACAGGGGGCGAGCAGTACTTC. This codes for CASTTGGEQYF.

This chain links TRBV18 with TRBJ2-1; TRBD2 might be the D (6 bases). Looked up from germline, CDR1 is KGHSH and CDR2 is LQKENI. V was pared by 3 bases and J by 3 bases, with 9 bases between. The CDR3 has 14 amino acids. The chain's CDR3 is CASSPRELYNEQFF. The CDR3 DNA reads TGTGCCAGCTCACCCCGGGAGCTCTACAATGAGCAGTTCTTC.

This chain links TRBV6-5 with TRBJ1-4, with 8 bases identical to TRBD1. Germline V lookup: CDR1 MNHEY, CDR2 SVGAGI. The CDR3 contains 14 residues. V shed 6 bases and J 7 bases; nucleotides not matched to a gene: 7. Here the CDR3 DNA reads TGTGCCAGCAGGGGGACAGGTCTCGGTGAAAAACTGTTTTTT. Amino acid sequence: CASRGTGLGEKLFF.

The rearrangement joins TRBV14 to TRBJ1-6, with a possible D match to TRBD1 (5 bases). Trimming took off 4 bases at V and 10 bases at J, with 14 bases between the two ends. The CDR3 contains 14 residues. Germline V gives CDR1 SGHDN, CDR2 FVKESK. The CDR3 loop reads CASSPPGRGSPLHF. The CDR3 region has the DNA TGTGCCAGCAGCCCCCCCGGAAGGGGATCACCCCTCCACTTT.

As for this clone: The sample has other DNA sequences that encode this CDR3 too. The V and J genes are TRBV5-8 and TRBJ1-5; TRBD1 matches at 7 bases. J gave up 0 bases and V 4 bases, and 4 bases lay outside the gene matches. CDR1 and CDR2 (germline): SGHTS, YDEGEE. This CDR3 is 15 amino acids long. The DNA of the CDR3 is TGTGCCAGCAGCCTCGGACAGGTTAGCAATCAGCCCCAGCATTTT. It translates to CASSLGQVSNQPQHF.

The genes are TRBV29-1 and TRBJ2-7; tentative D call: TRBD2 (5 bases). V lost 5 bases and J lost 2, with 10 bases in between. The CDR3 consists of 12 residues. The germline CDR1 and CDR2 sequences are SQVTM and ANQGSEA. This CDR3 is CSVLTGTYEQYF. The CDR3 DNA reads TGCAGCGTTCTGACGGGGACCTACGAGCAGTACTTC.

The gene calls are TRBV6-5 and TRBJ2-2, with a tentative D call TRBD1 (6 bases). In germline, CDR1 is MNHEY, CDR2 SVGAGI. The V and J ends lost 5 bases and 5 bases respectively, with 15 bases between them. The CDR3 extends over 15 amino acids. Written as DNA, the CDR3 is TGTGCCAGCAGTCTCCAGCCGGGACAAACCGGGGAGCTGTTTTTT. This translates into CASSLQPGQTGELFF.

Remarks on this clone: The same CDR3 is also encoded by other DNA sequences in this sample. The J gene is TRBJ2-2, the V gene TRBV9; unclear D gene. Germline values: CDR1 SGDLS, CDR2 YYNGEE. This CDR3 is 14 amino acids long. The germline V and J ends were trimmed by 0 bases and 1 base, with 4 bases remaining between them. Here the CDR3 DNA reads TGTGCCAGCAGCGTAGGAGGGAACACCGGGGAGCTGTTTTTT. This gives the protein CASSVGGNTGELFF.

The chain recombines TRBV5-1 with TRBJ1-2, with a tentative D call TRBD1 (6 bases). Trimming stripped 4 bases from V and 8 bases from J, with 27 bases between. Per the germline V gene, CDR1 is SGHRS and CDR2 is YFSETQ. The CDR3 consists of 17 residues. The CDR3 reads CASSAEPRQALFGGYTF. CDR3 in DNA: TGCGCCAGCAGCGCCGAGCCCAGACAGGCGCTTTTTGGGGGCTACACCTTC.